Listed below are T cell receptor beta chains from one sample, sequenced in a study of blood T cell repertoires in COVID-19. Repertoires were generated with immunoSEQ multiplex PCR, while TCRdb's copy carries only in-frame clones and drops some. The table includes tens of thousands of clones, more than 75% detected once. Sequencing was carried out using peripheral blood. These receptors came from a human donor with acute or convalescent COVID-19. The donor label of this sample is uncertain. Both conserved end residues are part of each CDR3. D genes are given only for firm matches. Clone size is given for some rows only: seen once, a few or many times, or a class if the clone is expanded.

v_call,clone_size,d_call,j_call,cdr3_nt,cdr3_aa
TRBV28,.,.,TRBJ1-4,TGTGCCAGCAGTCCCGTGGACAGAGCGAATGAAAAACTGTTTTTT,CASSPVDRANEKLFF
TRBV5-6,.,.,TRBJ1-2,TGTGCCAGCTGGCCCGGGGGGTCCTCCTATGGCTACACCTTC,CASWPGGSSYGYTF
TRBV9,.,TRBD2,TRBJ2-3,TGTGCCAGCAGCGTAGCCGGGGGGACTAGCACAGATACGCAGTATTTT,CASSVAGGTSTDTQYF
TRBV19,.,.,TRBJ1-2,TGTGCCAGTAGTATCCCAGGGGTCTATGGCTACACCTTC,CASSIPGVYGYTF
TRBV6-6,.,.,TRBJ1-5,TGTGCCAGCAGTCAGACAACTTATAGCAATCAGCCCCAGCATTTT,CASSQTTYSNQPQHF
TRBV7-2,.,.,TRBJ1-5,TGTGCCAGCAGCTTAGTGCCAGGGCATAGCAATCAGCCCCAGCATTTT,CASSLVPGHSNQPQHF
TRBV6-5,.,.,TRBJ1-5,TGTGCCAGCAGCCCCCACAGTAGTAATCAGCCCCAGCATTTT,CASSPHSSNQPQHF
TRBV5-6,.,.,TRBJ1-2,TGTGCCAGCAGCTTGCCACAGGGTAACTATGGCTACACCTTC,CASSLPQGNYGYTF
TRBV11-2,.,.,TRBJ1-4,TGTGCCAGCAGCCTAAGGCGGACAGAGCATGAAAAACTGTTTTTT,CASSLRRTEHEKLFF
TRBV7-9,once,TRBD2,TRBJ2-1,TGTGCCAGCACCCCCTCTTTTGGGGTAGCGGGAGGGGGCGATGAGCAGTTCTTC,CASTPSFGVAGGGDEQFF
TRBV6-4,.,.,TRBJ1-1,TGTGCCAGCAGCCAATCTCCCGGGGGTGGGAACACTGAAGCTTTCTTT,CASSQSPGGGNTEAFF
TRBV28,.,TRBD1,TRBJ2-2,TGTGCCAGCAGTTTATTGATCAGGGGGCGGACCGGGGAGCTGTTTTTT,CASSLLIRGRTGELFF
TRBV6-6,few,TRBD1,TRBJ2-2,TGTGCCACCTCCGACAGGGGGCAGGGCGGGGAGCTGTTTTTT,CATSDRGQGGELFF
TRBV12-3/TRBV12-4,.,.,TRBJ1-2,TGTGCCAGCAGTCATGTCCAGGGCCGTGGCTACACCTTC,CASSHVQGRGYTF
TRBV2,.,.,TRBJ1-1,TGTGCCAGCAGTCTCGGGGGTTTGGGGACTGAAGCTTTCTTT,CASSLGGLGTEAFF
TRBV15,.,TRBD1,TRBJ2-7,TGTGCCACCAGCTCGGACAGGGCGAGGAGGGAGCAGTACTTC,CATSSDRARREQYF
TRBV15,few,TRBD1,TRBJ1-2,TGTGCTACGGGGGCAGGGGGCTCCAACTATGGCTACACCTTC,CATGAGGSNYGYTF
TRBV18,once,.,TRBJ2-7,TGTGCCAGCTCATCCATCGGGACTCCCACCGACGAGCAGTACTTC,CASSSIGTPTDEQYF
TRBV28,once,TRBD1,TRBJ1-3,TGTGCCAGCAGTTCCGGGACAGGAGGAAACACCATATATTTT,CASSSGTGGNTIYF
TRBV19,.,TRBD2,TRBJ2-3,TGTGCCAGTAGTCCTCCGGGACTAGCGGGTACGAATACGCAGTATTTT,CASSPPGLAGTNTQYF
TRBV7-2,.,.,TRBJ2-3,TGTGCCAGCAGCTTACTCGGACTCCTCACAGATACGCAGTATTTT,CASSLLGLLTDTQYF
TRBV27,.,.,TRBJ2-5,TGTGCCAGCAGTTCGGGACTTAACCAAGAGACCCAGTACTTC,CASSSGLNQETQYF
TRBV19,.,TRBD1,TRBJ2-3,TGTGCCAGTAGTGTATACGGGACAGCTAGCACAGATACGCAGTATTTT,CASSVYGTASTDTQYF
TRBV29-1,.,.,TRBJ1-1,TGCGGCGTTTCCGTACAGGGAGGGGACACTGAAGCTTTCTTT,CGVSVQGGDTEAFF
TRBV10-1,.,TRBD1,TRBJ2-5,TGCGCCAGCAGCCGGGACAGGGGGAAGACCCAGTACTTC,CASSRDRGKTQYF
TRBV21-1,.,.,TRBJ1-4,TGTGCCAGCAGCCCGCGGGACAGGAGGACTCTCTGTAATGAAAAACTGTTTTTT,CASSPRDRRTLCNEKLFF
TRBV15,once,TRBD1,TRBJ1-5,TGTGCCACCAGCATAGGTGGTTCGGGGACAGGAGGTCAGCCCCAGCATTTT,CATSIGGSGTGGQPQHF
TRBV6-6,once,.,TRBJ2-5,TGTGCCAGCAGTTCAAGACGAACGGGTTACCAAGAGACCCAGTACTTC,CASSSRRTGYQETQYF